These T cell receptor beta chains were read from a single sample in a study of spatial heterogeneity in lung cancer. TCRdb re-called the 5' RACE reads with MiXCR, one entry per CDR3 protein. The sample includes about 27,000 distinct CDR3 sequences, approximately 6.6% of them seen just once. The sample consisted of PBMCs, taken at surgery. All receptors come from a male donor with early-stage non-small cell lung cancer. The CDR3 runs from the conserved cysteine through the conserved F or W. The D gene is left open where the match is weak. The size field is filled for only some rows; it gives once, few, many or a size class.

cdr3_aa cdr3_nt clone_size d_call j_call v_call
CASSLHGGSYNEQFF TGTGCCAGCAGCTTACATGGGGGCTCCTACAATGAGCAGTTCTTC few NA TRBJ2-1 TRBV7-9
CASSLAEYNEQFF TGTGCCAGCAGCTTAGCGGAATACAATGAGCAGTTCTTC NA NA TRBJ2-1 TRBV27
CASSLRGTGGSEQFF TGTGCCAGCAGCTTAAGAGGGACAGGGGGGAGTGAGCAGTTCTTC many TRBD1 TRBJ2-1 TRBV7-2
CASTDHTEAFF TGCGCCAGCACGGACCACACTGAAGCTTTCTTT many NA TRBJ1-1 TRBV10-2
CASSFQDLEQYF TGTGCCAGCAGTTTCCAGGACCTCGAGCAGTACTTC many NA TRBJ2-7 TRBV2
CASSLIGTGSETQYF TGTGCCAGCAGCCTGATTGGGACAGGGTCAGAGACCCAGTACTTC NA TRBD1 TRBJ2-5 TRBV28
CASSPRLAGLYNEQFF TGTGCCAGCAGCCCTAGACTAGCGGGGCTCTACAATGAGCAGTTCTTC many TRBD2 TRBJ2-1 TRBV11-2
CASGPQPFGANVLTF TGTGCCAGCGGACCCCAGCCCTTCGGGGCCAACGTCCTGACTTTC many NA TRBJ2-6 TRBV6-2/TRBV6-3
CASSRGTSGPYEQYF TGTGCCAGCAGCCGGGGGACTAGCGGACCGTACGAGCAGTACTTC few TRBD2 TRBJ2-7 TRBV7-9
CASSLETSDIDDEQYF TGCGCCAGCAGCTTGGAGACTAGCGATATCGACGACGAGCAGTACTTC few TRBD2 TRBJ2-7 TRBV5-1
CAGRGSTGELFF TGTGCCGGGCGGGGAAGCACCGGGGAGCTGTTTTTT NA NA TRBJ2-2 TRBV19
CASSRQMNTEAFF TGTGCCAGCAGCCGGCAAATGAACACTGAAGCTTTCTTT few NA TRBJ1-1 TRBV2